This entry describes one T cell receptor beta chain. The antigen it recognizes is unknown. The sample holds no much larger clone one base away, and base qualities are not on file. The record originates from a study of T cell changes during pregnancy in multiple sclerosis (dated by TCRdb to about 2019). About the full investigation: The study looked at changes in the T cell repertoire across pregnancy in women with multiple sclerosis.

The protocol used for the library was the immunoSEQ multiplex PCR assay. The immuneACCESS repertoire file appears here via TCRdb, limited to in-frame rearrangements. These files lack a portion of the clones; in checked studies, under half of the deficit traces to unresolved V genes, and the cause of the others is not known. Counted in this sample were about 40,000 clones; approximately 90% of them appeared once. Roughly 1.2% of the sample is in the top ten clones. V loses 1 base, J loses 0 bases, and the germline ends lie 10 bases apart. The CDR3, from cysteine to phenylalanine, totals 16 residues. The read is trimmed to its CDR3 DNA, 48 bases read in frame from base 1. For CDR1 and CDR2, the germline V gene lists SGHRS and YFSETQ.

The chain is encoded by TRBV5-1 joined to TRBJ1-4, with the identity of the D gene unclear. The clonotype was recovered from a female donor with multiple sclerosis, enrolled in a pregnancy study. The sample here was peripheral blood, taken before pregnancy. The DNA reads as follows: TGCGCCAGCAGCTTGACGGGAGTTGCAACTAATGAAAAACTGTTTTTT. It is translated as CASSLTGVATNEKLFF. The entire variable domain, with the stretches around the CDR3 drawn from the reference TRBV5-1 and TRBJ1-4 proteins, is KAGVTQTPRYLIKTRGQQVTLSCSPISGHRSVSWYQQTPGQGLQFLFEYFSETQRNKGNFPGRFSGRQFSNSRSEMNVSTLELGDSALYLCASSLTGVATNEKLFFGSGTQLSVL.